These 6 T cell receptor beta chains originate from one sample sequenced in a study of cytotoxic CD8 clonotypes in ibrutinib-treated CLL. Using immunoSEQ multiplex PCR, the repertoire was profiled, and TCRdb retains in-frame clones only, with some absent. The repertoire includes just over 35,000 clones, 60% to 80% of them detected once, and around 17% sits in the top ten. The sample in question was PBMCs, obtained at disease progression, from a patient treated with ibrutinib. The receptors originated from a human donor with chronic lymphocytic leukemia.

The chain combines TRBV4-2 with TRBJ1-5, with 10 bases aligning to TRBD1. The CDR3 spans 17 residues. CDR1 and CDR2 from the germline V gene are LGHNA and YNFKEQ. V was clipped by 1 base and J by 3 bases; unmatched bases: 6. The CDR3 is CASSQASTGGYNQPQHF. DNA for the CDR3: TGTGCCAGCAGCCAAGCCTCGACAGGGGGCTACAATCAGCCCCAGCATTTT.

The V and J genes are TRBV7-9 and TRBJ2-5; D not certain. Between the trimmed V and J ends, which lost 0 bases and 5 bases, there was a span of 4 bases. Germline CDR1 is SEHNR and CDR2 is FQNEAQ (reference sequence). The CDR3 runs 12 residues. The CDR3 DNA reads TGTGCCAGCAGCTTAGCGGACGAGACCCAGTACTTC. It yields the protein CASSLADETQYF. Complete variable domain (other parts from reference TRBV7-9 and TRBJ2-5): DTGVSQNPRHKITKRGQNVTFRCDPISEHNRLYWYRQTLGQGPEFLTYFQNEAQLEKSRLLSDRFSAERPKGSFSTLEIQRTEQGDSAMYLCASSLADETQYFGPGTRLLVL.

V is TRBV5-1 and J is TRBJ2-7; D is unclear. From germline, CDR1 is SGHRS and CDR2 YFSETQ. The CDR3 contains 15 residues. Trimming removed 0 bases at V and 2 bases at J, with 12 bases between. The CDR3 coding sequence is TGCGCCAGCAGCTTGGGAGTGGGTAGCACCTACGAGCAGTACTTC. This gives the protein CASSLGVGSTYEQYF. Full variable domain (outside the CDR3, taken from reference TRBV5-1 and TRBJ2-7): KAGVTQTPRYLIKTRGQQVTLSCSPISGHRSVSWYQQTPGQGLQFLFEYFSETQRNKGNFPGRFSGRQFSNSRSEMNVSTLELGDSALYLCASSLGVGSTYEQYFGPGTRLTVT.

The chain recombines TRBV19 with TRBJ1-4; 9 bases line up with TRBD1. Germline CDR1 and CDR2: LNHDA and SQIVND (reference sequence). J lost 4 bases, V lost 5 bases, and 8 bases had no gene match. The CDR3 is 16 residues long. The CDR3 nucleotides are TGTGCCAGTAGTCCCGGACAGGGGAGGGGTAATGAAAAACTGTTTTTT. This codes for CASSPGQGRGNEKLFF.

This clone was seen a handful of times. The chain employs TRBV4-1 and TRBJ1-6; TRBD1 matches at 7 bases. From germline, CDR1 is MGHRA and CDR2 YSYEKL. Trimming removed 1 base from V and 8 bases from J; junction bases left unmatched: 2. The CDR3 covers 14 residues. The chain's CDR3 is CASSQGQGDSPLHF. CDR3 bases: TGCGCCAGCAGCCAAGGGCAGGGGGATTCACCCCTCCACTTT.

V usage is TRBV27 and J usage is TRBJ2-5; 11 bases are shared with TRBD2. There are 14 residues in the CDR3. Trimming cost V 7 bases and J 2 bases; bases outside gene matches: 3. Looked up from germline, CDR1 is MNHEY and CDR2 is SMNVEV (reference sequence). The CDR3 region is CASMRLAGQETQYF. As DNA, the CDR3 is TGTGCCAGCATGAGACTAGCGGGGCAAGAGACCCAGTACTTC.